This TCR beta chain originates from a study of cytomegalovirus exposure and HLA in healthy donors. This CDR3 region has 16 residues. Germline V gene lookup returns CDR1 LNHDA and CDR2 SQIVND (reference sequence). The germline V and J ends were trimmed by 4 bases and 2 bases, with 15 bases remaining between them. PCR involved 60 Vbeta and 13 Jbeta primers. TCRdb keeps only in-frame clones here, not all; method: immunoSEQ multiplex PCR. This table has just over 150,000 clones, 80% to 85% appearing once. In nominal health when sampled, donors likely had unrecorded immune exposures nonetheless. The clonotype was recovered from a man between 18 and 35 years old in good health and CMV-seronegative. V and J are TRBV19 and TRBJ1-5, with D perhaps matching TRBD1 (6 bases). Sequencing input: PBMCs. CDR3 sequence: CASSTLGQLGNQPQHF. The CDR3 DNA reads TGTGCCAGTAGTACCCTCGGACAGCTAGGCAATCAGCCCCAGCATTTT.